Shown below are 14 T cell receptor beta chains from a single sample sequenced in a study of shared T cell receptors in the human thymus (dated by TCRdb to the early 2020s). Receptors were amplified or captured by the immunoSEQ multiplex PCR assay. TCRdb re-hosts the immuneACCESS table, in-frame sequences only. Its copies lack some clones; in the studies checked, an unresolved V gene accounts for under half of them, and the cause for the rest is not known. The sample profile shows over 650,000 clones; around 87% of them were found once. Clones ranked in the top ten supply 0.0094% of the sample. These data also formed part of another study, on human thymus T cells.

Sequences were obtained from thymocytes. The receptors were sampled from a boy under two years old with a congenital heart defect. Donor details come from another sample of the same person, matched by shared clones.

This CDR3 reads CSVEWLSSGRSQETQYF. The CDR3 DNA reads as TGCAGCGTTGAATGGCTCTCTAGCGGGAGGTCTCAAGAGACCCAGTACTTC. The chain employs TRBV29-1 and TRBJ2-5; 11 nucleotides match TRBD2. With 2 bases clipped from V and 2 bases from J, the junction kept 10 bases outside the gene matches. The CDR3 spans 17 residues. Germline loops: CDR1 SQVTM, CDR2 ANQGSEA.

The rearrangement uses TRBV19 and TRBJ1-6, with unresolved D. The V end was cut by 5 bases, the J end by 4 bases, with 9 bases between. CDR1 and CDR2 from the germline V gene are LNHDA and SQIVND (reference sequence). The CDR3 extends over 14 amino acids. The CDR3 DNA follows: TGTGCCAGTAGTGGAGGACCGTATAATTCACCCCTCCACTTT. It translates to CASSGGPYNSPLHF.

Written as DNA, the CDR3 is TGTGCCAGTAGACAGGGCGCGATTGGAAACACTGAAGCTTTCTTT. Protein product: CASRQGAIGNTEAFF. The genes are TRBV7-4 and TRBJ1-1; 7 nucleotides match TRBD1. CDR3 length equals 15 residues. Trimming cost V 9 bases and J 2 bases; bases outside gene matches: 12. Per germline, CDR1 SGHVT and CDR2 SQSDAQ.

The V call is TRBV9, the J call TRBJ2-2, with 11 bases identical to TRBD2. The CDR3 runs 17 residues. CDR1 and CDR2 from the germline V gene are SGDLS and YYNGEE. V shed 3 bases, J shed 1 base, and the junction held 5 bases outside the gene matches. For the CDR3, the DNA is TGTGCCAGCAGCGGTACTAGCGGGGGCCGGAACACCGGGGAGCTGTTTTTT. Residues: CASSGTSGGRNTGELFF.

The chain has TRBV27 and TRBJ1-6; D is possibly TRBD1 (5 bases). Germline V lookup: CDR1 MNHEY, CDR2 SMNVEV (reference sequence). The CDR3 extends over 14 amino acids. V was pared by 4 bases and J by 9 bases, with 13 bases between. Written as DNA, the CDR3 is TGTGCCAGCAGTTATCAGGGACTGGCTTCACCCCTCCACTTT. This translates into CASSYQGLASPLHF.

This chain uses TRBV7-2 with TRBJ2-7, with TRBD1 identical over 8 bases. Germline loops: CDR1 SGHTA, CDR2 FQGNSA. V lost 0 bases and J lost 7; bases outside the gene matches: 8. The CDR3 has 15 amino acids. CDR3 region: CASSLAARDRLEQYF. Written as DNA, the CDR3 is TGTGCCAGCAGCTTAGCGGCTCGGGACAGGTTAGAGCAGTACTTC.

V is TRBV7-2 and J is TRBJ1-2, with 7 bases lining up with TRBD1. The V and J ends lost 4 bases and 6 bases, in that order; junction bases with no gene match: 11. Germline V gene data show CDR1 as SGHTA and CDR2 as FQGNSA. This CDR3 spans 15 amino acids. The CDR3 is CASSSNHRGEHGYTF. CDR3 nucleotide sequence: TGTGCCAGCAGCTCCAACCACAGGGGAGAGCATGGCTACACCTTC. The full variable domain, its missing parts supplied by reference TRBV7-2 and TRBJ1-2, is GAGVSQSPSNKVTEKGKDVELRCDPISGHTALYWYRQSLGQGLEFLIYFQGNSAPDKSGLPSDRFSAERTGGSVSTLTIQRTQQEDSAVYLCASSSNHRGEHGYTFGSGTRLTVV.

The chain combines TRBV2 with TRBJ2-1; 9 bases agree with TRBD1. The CDR3 spans 15 residues. Per germline, CDR1 SNHLY and CDR2 FYNNEI. V lost 5 bases, J lost 2 bases, and 4 bases stayed unmatched. This CDR3 reads CASSKGDRAYNEQFF. As DNA, the CDR3 is TGTGCCAGCAGTAAGGGGGACAGGGCCTACAATGAGCAGTTCTTC.

The chain recombines TRBV6-5 with TRBJ1-1, with TRBD1 identical over 7 bases. This CDR3 contains 14 residues. Trimming removed 5 bases from V and 5 bases from J; junction bases left unmatched: 8. Germline V lookup: CDR1 MNHEY, CDR2 SVGAGI. CDR3: CASSHRQGRTEAFF. CDR3 DNA: TGTGCCAGCAGTCACCGACAGGGAAGGACTGAAGCTTTCTTT.

This chain connects TRBV19 to TRBJ2-7; no clear D gene. CDR1 and CDR2 from the germline V gene are LNHDA and SQIVND (reference sequence). V was clipped by 3 bases and J by 6 bases, with 12 bases between them. The CDR3 is 13 amino acids. The DNA for the CDR3 is TGTGCCAGTAGTATCCTCCCCTGGGCCGAGCAGTACTTC. Translated, it gives CASSILPWAEQYF. The full variable domain, completed using reference TRBV19 and TRBJ2-7, is DGGITQSPKYLFRKEGQNVTLSCEQNLNHDAMYWYRQDPGQGLRLIYYSQIVNDFQKGDIAEGYSVSREKKESFPLTVTSAQKNPTAFYLCASSILPWAEQYFGPGTRLTVT.

This clone was counted only a few times. The gene calls are TRBV7-2 and TRBJ2-7; TRBD2 matches 11 bases. This CDR3 has 17 amino acids. V lost 5 bases, J lost 2 bases, and 11 bases stayed unmatched. From germline, CDR1 is SGHTA and CDR2 FQGNSA. The CDR3 region has the DNA TGTGCCAGCAGCCCGCCCCTGGTAGCGGGAGGGCCCTACGAGCAGTACTTC. This codes for CASSPPLVAGGPYEQYF.

The gene calls are TRBV30 and TRBJ2-7, with D perhaps TRBD2 (7 bases). The CDR3 has 14 residues. V dropped 3 bases and J dropped 2 bases, with 14 bases sitting between them. The germline gives CDR1 GTSNPN, CDR2 SVGIG (reference sequence). The CDR3 DNA sequence: TGTGCCTGGAGGGGGAGGGGGGGAGCCTACGAGCAGTACTTC. Protein: CAWRGRGGAYEQYF.

The chain links TRBV6-5 to TRBJ2-1; D unclear. The V gene lost 4 bases and the J gene lost 9 bases, with 19 bases spanning the gap. This CDR3 is 15 amino acids long. The germline V gene has CDR1 MNHEY and CDR2 SVGAGI. For the CDR3, the DNA is TGTGCCAGCAGTTCGTCAGCGTACCTACGAGGTGAGCAGTTCTTC. This translates into CASSSSAYLRGEQFF.

J is TRBJ2-3 and V is TRBV27, with 9 bases that match TRBD1. CDR1 MNHEY and CDR2 SMNVEV come from the germline V gene (reference sequence). The junction had 6 bases not matched to a gene; V was cut back by 5 bases and J by 0 bases. The CDR3 sequence is 16 residues long. The CDR3 sequence: CASSPTGQGSTDTQYF. DNA for the CDR3: TGTGCCAGCAGTCCGACGGGACAGGGTAGCACAGATACGCAGTATTTT.